Below, 26 T cell receptor beta chains from the same sample are listed, as sequenced in a study of CD8 T cells in Susac syndrome. When the RNA was reverse transcribed, random hexamers were used with an input of roughly 0.5 to 1 ug. TCRdb re-analysed the immunoSEQ multiplex PCR reads in MiXCR, keeping a single row per CDR3 protein. Of over 100,000 distinct CDR3 sequences listed, 85% to 95% are singletons. The sample comprised CD8+ T cells from PBMCs. Every receptor here comes from a human donor in good health.

V and J are TRBV5-1 and TRBJ2-3, with a tentative D call TRBD2 (5 bases). V lost 4 bases to trimming and J lost 0 bases, with 12 bases between them. This CDR3 is 15 amino acids long. In germline, CDR1 is SGHRS, CDR2 YFSETQ. The CDR3 sequence is CASSTWTPSTDTQYF. CDR3 DNA: TGCGCCAGCAGCACGTGGACTCCGAGCACAGATACGCAGTATTTT.

The chain joins TRBV29-1 to TRBJ2-3, with D perhaps TRBD2 (5 bases). This CDR3 is built from 13 residues. Trimming stripped 3 bases from V and 1 base from J, with 8 bases between. Germline-derived CDR1 and CDR2 are SQVTM and ANQGSEA. The CDR3: CSVDGSGTDTQYF. The CDR3 region has the DNA TGCAGCGTTGATGGTAGCGGCACAGATACGCAGTATTTT.

The J gene is TRBJ2-7, the V gene TRBV5-1; 12 nucleotides match TRBD2. The CDR3 contains 15 residues. The germline V gene has CDR1 SGHRS and CDR2 YFSETQ. With V trimmed by 4 bases and J by 3 bases, 5 bases remained unmatched. CDR3 sequence: CASSPRTSGNYEQYF. In DNA, the CDR3 is TGCGCCAGCAGCCCCAGGACTAGCGGGAACTACGAGCAGTACTTC.

The chain carries TRBV10-3 and TRBJ2-7; TRBD1 agrees at 7 bases. The junction had 8 bases not matched to a gene; V was cut back by 6 bases and J by 6 bases. This CDR3 has 13 amino acids. From germline, CDR1 is ENHRY and CDR2 SYGVKD. In DNA form, the CDR3 reads TGTGCCATCAGCAGGGACAGTATGCGCGAGCAGTACTTC. Residues: CAISRDSMREQYF.

This sequence joins TRBV6-6 and TRBJ2-1; 8 nucleotides match TRBD2. Germline V lookup: CDR1 MNHNY, CDR2 SVGAGI (reference sequence). With 5 bases clipped from V and 5 bases from J, the junction kept 11 bases outside the gene matches. The CDR3 loop spans 16 amino acids. The CDR3 DNA is TGTGCCAGCAGTCCCCCTCGGCGGGAGGTCCACAATGAGCAGTTCTTC. It is translated as CASSPPRREVHNEQFF.

In its sample, this clonotype was seen once. The chain combines TRBV12-3 or TRBV12-4 with TRBJ2-3; perhaps TRBD1 as D (6 bases). CDR3 length: 17 residues. The V end lost 5 bases, the J end lost 2 bases, and 20 bases lay between the germline ends. CDR3 DNA: TGTGCCAGCAGTCGCGGACAGAGAAGTTTGTTCACAGATACGCAGTATTTT. This gives the protein CASSRGQRSLFTDTQYF.

The chain joins TRBV29-1 to TRBJ2-2; D not certain. The germline V gene encodes CDR1 SQVTM and CDR2 ANQGSEA. This CDR3 contains 12 residues. The V end lost 7 bases, the J end lost 3 bases, and 9 bases lay between the germline ends. CDR3 in DNA: TGCAGCGCCGCCACGGACACCGGGGAGCTGTTTTTT. It is translated as CSAATDTGELFF.

The J gene is TRBJ2-3, the V gene TRBV15; D uncertain. Germline-derived CDR1 and CDR2 are LNHNV and YYDKDF (reference sequence). Between the trimmed V and J ends, which lost 6 bases and 3 bases, there was a span of 10 bases. The CDR3 extends over 13 amino acids. The CDR3 loop reads CATSWVPTDTQYF. The CDR3 bases are TGTGCCACCAGTTGGGTCCCAACAGATACGCAGTATTTT.

This clonotype was observed once. The chain couples TRBV20-1 to TRBJ2-2; D might be TRBD2 (5 bases). Trimming took off 7 bases at V and 4 bases at J, with 22 bases between the two ends. Germline V gene sequence: CDR1 DFQATT, CDR2 SNEGSKA (reference sequence). The CDR3 is made up of 16 amino acids. The CDR3 loop is CSGFRAGTEFTGELFF. Here the CDR3 DNA reads TGCAGTGGATTCCGGGCGGGTACGGAATTCACCGGGGAGCTGTTTTTT.

The chain is built from TRBV7-6 and TRBJ1-4, with 10 bases lining up with TRBD1. Germline values: CDR1 SGHVS, CDR2 FNYEAQ. The V gene end was trimmed by 6 bases and the J gene end by 4 bases; junction bases not matched to a gene: 17. This CDR3 has 19 amino acids. The CDR3 spells CASSANVGTGAEINEKLFF. In DNA form, the CDR3 reads TGTGCCAGCAGTGCAAATGTTGGGACAGGGGCCGAGATTAATGAAAAACTGTTTTTT. Full variable domain (outside the CDR3, taken from reference TRBV7-6 and TRBJ1-4): GAGVSQSPRYKVTKRGQDVALRCDPISGHVSLYWYRQALGQGPEFLTYFNYEAQQDKSGLPNDRFSAERPEGSISTLTIQRTEQRDSAMYRCASSANVGTGAEINEKLFFGSGTQLSVL.

V gene TRBV7-9 combines with J gene TRBJ2-1, with D maybe TRBD2 (6 bases). In germline, CDR1 is SEHNR, CDR2 FQNEAQ (reference sequence). This CDR3 spans 16 amino acids. The germline V and J ends were trimmed by 11 bases and 9 bases, with 29 bases remaining between them. The CDR3 reads CAGAGAGTPPPPEQFF. CDR3 bases: TGTGCCGGCGCAGGCGCCGGGACTCCGCCCCCCCCTGAGCAGTTCTTC.

J is TRBJ1-1 and V is TRBV18; unclear D gene. CDR3 length: 15 residues. V shed 1 base and J shed 1 base, with 10 bases lying between them. Germline loops: CDR1 KGHSH, CDR2 LQKENI. CDR3 bases: TGTGCCAGCTCACCACTAGGAGTAAAGAACACTGAAGCTTTCTTT. This gives the protein CASSPLGVKNTEAFF.

This clonotype was counted a single time. The V call is TRBV7-9, the J call TRBJ2-7; the D is unclear. The CDR3 extends over 13 amino acids. Trimming shortened V by 5 bases and J by 0 bases, and 8 bases separated the two germline ends. From germline, CDR1 is SEHNR and CDR2 FQNEAQ (reference sequence). The CDR3, as DNA: TGTGCCAGCAGCCCCCAGACCTCCTACGAGCAGTACTTC. It translates to CASSPQTSYEQYF.

This clonotype was detected a few times. This chain joins TRBV19 and TRBJ1-1; D is possibly TRBD1 (6 bases). The ends were cut back, 7 bases at V and 4 bases at J, with 16 bases in the middle. This CDR3 contains 14 residues. Looked up from germline, CDR1 is LNHDA and CDR2 is SQIVND (reference sequence). The DNA of the CDR3 is TGTGCCAGTACCCGGGGGGGGGCGGGCACTGAAGCTTTCTTT. Its translation: CASTRGGAGTEAFF.

The chain joins TRBV29-1 to TRBJ1-1; no reliable D call. CDR1 and CDR2 from the germline V gene are SQVTM and ANQGSEA. V was cut by 3 bases and J by 8 bases, with 19 bases left in between. The CDR3 is made up of 14 amino acids. The CDR3 nucleotides read TGCAGCGTTGAGGCTCCCCGCACTCGAGACGAAGCTTTCTTT. This translates into CSVEAPRTRDEAFF.

This chain connects TRBV18 to TRBJ1-1, with TRBD1 matching 7 bases. The junction had 3 bases not matched to a gene; V was cut back by 1 base and J by 4 bases. The germline gives CDR1 KGHSH, CDR2 LQKENI. The CDR3 loop spans 14 amino acids. CDR3 DNA: TGTGCCAGCTCACCACAACAGGGGACCACTGAAGCTTTCTTT. The encoded protein is CASSPQQGTTEAFF.

Only one count was recorded for this clonotype. The chain is built from TRBV6-5 and TRBJ1-3; D not certain. The CDR3 contains 16 residues. Looked up from germline, CDR1 is MNHEY and CDR2 is SVGAGI. V lost 3 bases to trimming and J lost 0 bases, with 12 bases between them. CDR3 in DNA: TGTGCCAGCAGTTATGGAACCCTTTACTCTGGAAACACCATATATTTT. Translated, it gives CASSYGTLYSGNTIYF.

The chain recombines TRBV9 with TRBJ2-1; 15 nucleotides line up with TRBD2. This CDR3 contains 18 residues. CDR1 is SGDLS and CDR2 is YYNGEE in the germline V gene. V lost 3 bases and J lost 5; bases outside the gene matches: 9. Here the CDR3 reads CASSEGLAGGATNNEQFF. The DNA of the CDR3 is TGTGCCAGCAGCGAGGGACTAGCGGGGGGCGCCACTAACAATGAGCAGTTCTTC.

The chain couples TRBV2 to TRBJ1-5, with D perhaps matching TRBD1 (5 bases). Per the germline V gene, CDR1 is SNHLY and CDR2 is FYNNEI. V was trimmed by 6 bases and J by 0 bases, leaving 12 bases between them. CDR3 size: 15 residues. The DNA for the CDR3 is TGTGCCAGCAGGCGGGGGGATGCTAGCAATCAGCCCCAGCATTTT. This gives the protein CASRRGDASNQPQHF.

The chain links TRBV29-1 to TRBJ2-7, with 9 bases aligning to TRBD1. Germline lookup yields CDR1 SQVTM and CDR2 ANQGSEA. V was clipped by 5 bases and J by 4 bases; unmatched bases: 3. The CDR3 sequence is 12 residues long. This CDR3 is CSVYGQGYEQYF. The CDR3 DNA follows: TGCAGCGTTTATGGACAGGGGTACGAGCAGTACTTC.

Only a few counts were recorded for this clonotype. The CDR3 loop is CSVRSRGDEQYF. The CDR3 DNA reads as TGCAGCGTTAGAAGCCGGGGGGACGAGCAGTACTTC. V and J are TRBV29-1 and TRBJ2-7, with TRBD2 matching over 7 bases. Looked up from germline, CDR1 is SQVTM and CDR2 is ANQGSEA. The CDR3 is 12 amino acids. V was clipped by 5 bases and J by 5 bases; unmatched bases: 6.

V usage is TRBV14 and J usage is TRBJ2-1, with 7 bases that match TRBD2. This CDR3 is built from 14 residues. The V gene end was trimmed by 6 bases and the J gene end by 7 bases; junction bases not matched to a gene: 9. Germline CDR1 SGHDN, CDR2 FVKESK. The CDR3 loop reads CASRRGGPRNEQFF. Here the CDR3 DNA reads TGTGCCAGCAGACGGGGAGGGCCGAGGAATGAGCAGTTCTTC.

The chain is built from TRBV6-2 or TRBV6-3 and TRBJ1-2; D call uncertain. V was pared by 2 bases and J by 4 bases, with 8 bases between. CDR1 is MNHEY and CDR2 is SVGEGT in the germline V gene. The CDR3 runs to 13 residues. The CDR3 region has the DNA TGTGCCAGCAGTTACAGCGCAGGCTATGGCTACACCTTC. It codes for CASSYSAGYGYTF.

This clonotype showed up just once. V and J are TRBV18 and TRBJ1-2; 9 positions match TRBD1. This CDR3 spans 14 amino acids. Germline V CDR1 and CDR2: KGHSH, LQKENI. Trimming removed 3 bases from V and 6 bases from J; junction bases left unmatched: 5. The CDR3 coding sequence is TGTGCCAGCTCACCGAGGGACAGGGCCGATGGCTACACCTTC. This encodes CASSPRDRADGYTF.

This chain links TRBV3-1 with TRBJ1-4; D remains unclear. This CDR3 region has 15 residues. CDR1 and CDR2 from the germline V gene are LGHDT and YNNKEL (reference sequence). Trimming took off 2 bases at V and 8 bases at J, with 15 bases between the two ends. The CDR3 loop is CASSQSTTGGEKLFF. In nucleotides, the CDR3 is TGTGCCAGCAGCCAATCTACGACGGGCGGGGAAAAACTGTTTTTT. The whole variable domain, remainder taken from reference TRBV3-1 and TRBJ1-4, is DTAVSQTPKYLVTQMGNDKSIKCEQNLGHDTMYWYKQDSKKFLKIMFSYNNKELIINETVPNRFSPKSPDKAHLNLHINSLELGDSAVYFCASSQSTTGGEKLFFGSGTQLSVL.

CDR3 protein: CASSVDDRLNYGYTF. The CDR3 DNA is TGTGCCAGCAGCGTAGACGACAGATTAAACTATGGCTACACCTTC. The rearrangement uses TRBV9 and TRBJ1-2; TRBD1 might be the D (5 bases). This CDR3 is 15 amino acids long. CDR1 is SGDLS and CDR2 is YYNGEE in the germline V gene. V was pared by 0 bases and J by 2 bases, with 11 bases between.